This note documents a single T cell receptor beta chain sequence. Its specificity is not known. This entry comes from a study of CD8 T cells in Susac syndrome. Study information: When blood was collected, patients with Susac syndrome were therapy-naive, were taking corticosteroids, or were receiving intravenous immunoglobulin alone.

Findings and limits, study-wide: Clonal expansion was absent from the CD4+ T cell repertoires in Susac syndrome.

cDNA came from about 0.51 to 1 ug RNA primed by random hexamers. By means of immunoSEQ multiplex PCR, TCR beta CDR3 spanning 54 Vbeta and 13 Jbeta underwent amplification. TCRdb ran MiXCR on the immunoSEQ multiplex PCR reads and lists one entry per CDR3 protein. The sample includes around 170,000 distinct CDR3 sequences, approximately 95% seen only once; the top ten take around 0.092%. V lost 0 bases and J 4 bases, leaving 18 bases between the germline ends. Germline assignment: CDR1 SEHNR and CDR2 FQNEAQ (reference sequence). CDR3 length: 17 residues. The V gene is TRBV7-9, the J gene TRBJ2-5; D possibly corresponds to TRBD1 (7 bases). The sample comprised CD4+ T cells from PBMCs. The sequence derives from a human donor with Susac syndrome. Here the CDR3 DNA reads TGTGCCAGCAGCTTAGCGGCGGGACAGCTTTTCGGAGAGACCCAGTACTTC. Protein: CASSLAAGQLFGETQYF.